The 14 T cell receptor beta chains in this list originate from one sample, sequenced in a study of T cell clones after liver transplantation. Clones were read by immunoSEQ multiplex PCR, and TCRdb kept only the in-frame ones, dropping some. In the table there are about 15,000 clones, nearly 95% of which are singletons. Specimen: CD8+ T cells from blood, collected before liver transplant. The receptors derive from a human donor who received a liver transplant.

This rearrangement joins TRBV19 to TRBJ2-1; 7 positions match TRBD1. J lost 1 base, V lost 4 bases, and 7 bases had no gene match. Germline loops: CDR1 LNHDA, CDR2 SQIVND (reference sequence). There are 16 residues in the CDR3. The CDR3 spells CASSNIHRGSYNEQFF. The CDR3 DNA reads as TGTGCCAGTAGTAATATACACAGGGGATCCTACAATGAGCAGTTCTTC.

For the CDR3, the DNA is TGTGCCAGTAGTGACCCGACAGGGGGCAGGTACGAGCAGTACTTC. This encodes CASSDPTGGRYEQYF. The V gene is TRBV19, the J gene TRBJ2-7; 10 nucleotides match TRBD1. J gave up 4 bases and V 5 bases, and 8 bases lay outside the gene matches. Germline V gene lookup returns CDR1 LNHDA and CDR2 SQIVND (reference sequence). The CDR3 has 15 residues.

J is TRBJ2-5 and V is TRBV29-1; D is unresolved. CDR3 size: 11 residues. From germline, CDR1 is SQVTM and CDR2 ANQGSEA. The V end was cut by 7 bases, the J end by 5 bases, with 11 bases between. CDR3 sequence: CSASTLETQYF. The CDR3 DNA reads as TGCAGCGCCTCCACTCTGGAGACCCAGTACTTC.

The chain uses TRBV4-3 and TRBJ1-2; D perhaps matches TRBD1 (6 bases). Looked up from germline, CDR1 is LGHNA and CDR2 is YSLEER. The germline V and J ends were trimmed by 4 bases and 5 bases, with 20 bases remaining between them. There are 16 residues in the CDR3. The CDR3 sequence: CASSPSAGALWYGYTF. CDR3 nucleotides: TGCGCCAGCAGCCCAAGTGCGGGGGCTCTATGGTATGGCTACACCTTC.

J is TRBJ2-7 and V is TRBV15; D not resolved. Trimming left V 5 bases short and J 3 bases short, with 20 bases between. Germline V gene lookup returns CDR1 LNHNV and CDR2 YYDKDF (reference sequence). The CDR3 extends over 16 amino acids. The CDR3 region has the DNA TGTGCCACCAGCCTAGTCCCCACACCGTGGGTCTACGAGCAGTACTTC. It encodes CATSLVPTPWVYEQYF.

The chain employs TRBV6-6 and TRBJ2-2; a weak D match, TRBD1 (6 bases). The V gene lost 0 bases and the J gene lost 6 bases, with 11 bases spanning the gap. Germline CDR1 MNHNY, CDR2 SVGAGI (reference sequence). There are 15 residues in the CDR3. The CDR3 here is CASSYSGQLSGELFF. The CDR3 region has the DNA TGTGCCAGCAGTTACTCAGGACAGCTATCCGGGGAGCTGTTTTTT.

The chain links TRBV6-5 to TRBJ2-3; D unresolved. Germline V gene data show CDR1 as MNHEY and CDR2 as SVGAGI. The CDR3 has 14 residues. V lost 0 bases to trimming and J lost 0 bases, with 4 bases between them. The CDR3 reads CASSYSTSTDTQYF. CDR3 DNA: TGTGCCAGCAGTTACTCGACTAGCACAGATACGCAGTATTTT.

The rearrangement joins TRBV6-5 to TRBJ1-3; 11 positions match TRBD1. Germline V CDR1 and CDR2: MNHEY, SVGAGI. CDR3 length: 16 amino acids. V shed 0 bases and J 5 bases; nucleotides not matched to a gene: 3. CDR3 sequence (DNA): TGTGCCAGCAGTTACTCAGGGACAGGGGGTAGAAACACCATATATTTT. Translating it yields CASSYSGTGGRNTIYF.

This chain links TRBV7-3 with TRBJ2-2; TRBD1 matches at 9 bases. CDR1 and CDR2 (germline): SGHTA, FQGTGA. The CDR3 has 17 amino acids. V trimming: 4 bases; J trimming: 7 bases; junction bases outside the gene matches: 13. CDR3 sequence: CASSSFIGTGFGGELFF. CDR3 bases: TGTGCCAGCAGCTCCTTTATAGGGACAGGGTTTGGCGGGGAGCTGTTTTTT.

CDR3: CASSGYSGANVLTF. The CDR3, as DNA: TGTGCCAGCAGCGGATACTCTGGGGCCAACGTCCTGACTTTC. The chain joins TRBV9 to TRBJ2-6; the D is unclear. Germline CDR1 SGDLS, CDR2 YYNGEE. The CDR3 has 14 amino acids. Trimming pared 3 bases from V and 0 bases from J, leaving 4 bases between.

The CDR3: CASSGTGYEQYF. The DNA of the CDR3 is TGCGCCAGCAGTGGGACAGGGTACGAGCAGTACTTC. The J gene is TRBJ2-7, the V gene TRBV10-2; 8 nucleotides align to TRBD1. The length of the CDR3 is 12 residues. Trimming at V came to 4 bases and at J to 4 bases, leaving 0 bases not matched to a gene. Germline V gives CDR1 WSHSY, CDR2 SAAADI.

The chain couples TRBV5-4 to TRBJ1-1; TRBD1 aligns across 7 bases. V lost 4 bases to trimming and J lost 1 base; unmatched junction nucleotides: 7. CDR3 length: 15 residues. Looked up from germline, CDR1 is SGHNT and CDR2 is YYREEE (reference sequence). The chain's CDR3 is CASSVQGLGNTEAFF. The DNA for the CDR3 is TGTGCCAGCAGCGTACAGGGGTTGGGGAACACTGAAGCTTTCTTT.

The rearrangement links TRBV27 to TRBJ2-1; D tentatively reads TRBD1 or TRBD2 (6 bases each). Germline values: CDR1 MNHEY, CDR2 SMNVEV (reference sequence). The CDR3 runs to 14 residues. Trimming cost V 2 bases and J 5 bases, with 10 bases left between them. Here the CDR3 DNA reads TGTGCCAGCAGTTTAGGGGGGACACACAATGAGCAGTTCTTC. As protein: CASSLGGTHNEQFF.

CDR3 DNA sequence: TGTGCCAGCAGCGTAGAAGGGGCGGGAGTCTACAATGAGCAGTTCTTC. Protein: CASSVEGAGVYNEQFF. The chain recombines TRBV9 with TRBJ2-1; 7 nucleotides align to TRBD2. V gave up 0 bases and J gave up 3 bases; unmatched junction bases: 6. Germline V lookup: CDR1 SGDLS, CDR2 YYNGEE. This CDR3 is 16 amino acids long. The full variable domain, in which reference TRBV9 and TRBJ2-1 provide the parts outside the CDR3, is DSGVTQTPKHLITATGQRVTLRCSPRSGDLSVYWYQQSLDQGLQFLIQYYNGEERAKGNILERFSAQQFPDLHSELNLSSLELGDSALYFCASSVEGAGVYNEQFFGPGTRLTVL.